Below, 13 T cell receptor beta chains from the same sample are listed, as sequenced in a study of blood T cell repertoires in COVID-19. Only in-frame clones appear in the TCRdb table, and some are missing; sequencing was by immunoSEQ multiplex PCR. This sample carries roughly 65,000 clones, roughly 81% of them seen once, and the ten largest clones take more than 15%. The sequencing input was peripheral blood. These TCRs come from an elderly man with acute or convalescent COVID-19.

This sequence joins TRBV10-3 and TRBJ2-3, with 12 bases aligning to TRBD2. V dropped 5 bases and J dropped 0; count of bases not matched to a gene: 6. This CDR3 has 17 amino acids. Germline V gene lookup returns CDR1 ENHRY and CDR2 SYGVKD. CDR3 in amino acids: CAISFSTSGSSTDTQYF. The CDR3 DNA reads TGTGCCATCAGTTTTTCGACTAGCGGGAGTAGCACAGATACGCAGTATTTT.

This chain joins TRBV12-2 and TRBJ2-7; TRBD1, the D gene given by the table, was not confirmed from the DNA. TRBV12-2 is annotated as a pseudogene. The CDR3 consists of 19 residues. The chain's CDR3 is CASRLLPLDGGTGRYEQYF. Written as DNA, the CDR3 is TGTGCAAGTCGCCTCCTCCCCCTCGACGGGGGGACAGGACGTTACGAGCAGTACTTC.

V usage is TRBV6-5 and J usage is TRBJ2-1, with 7 positions matching TRBD2. After removal of 7 bases from V and 9 bases from J, the junction contained 6 bases not matched to a gene. The CDR3 has 12 amino acids. The germline V gene encodes CDR1 MNHEY and CDR2 SVGAGI. The CDR3 here is CASTVGGSEQFF. CDR3 nucleotide sequence: TGTGCCAGCACTGTGGGCGGGAGTGAGCAGTTCTTC.

This chain connects TRBV4-1 to TRBJ1-3; 8 nucleotides align to TRBD1. This CDR3 spans 16 amino acids. Trimming cost V 6 bases and J 4 bases; bases outside gene matches: 11. CDR1 is MGHRA and CDR2 is YSYEKL in the germline V gene. The CDR3 DNA reads TGCGCCAGCAGTCCCGGGACAGGATATACCGGAAACACCATATATTTT. It yields the protein CASSPGTGYTGNTIYF.

Only one count was recorded for this clone. The chain combines TRBV28 with TRBJ2-7; D ambiguous. The CDR3 contains 14 residues. V lost 6 bases and J 6 bases, leaving 18 bases between the germline ends. Germline assignment: CDR1 MDHEN and CDR2 SYDVKM. In nucleotides, the CDR3 is TGTGCCAGCAGGGCCCTTGCGACGTCGGGCGAGCAGTACTTC. Amino acid sequence: CASRALATSGEQYF.

The chain joins TRBV13 to TRBJ2-1; D call uncertain. CDR1 is PRHDT and CDR2 is FYEKMQ in the germline V gene (reference sequence). The germline V and J ends were trimmed by 5 bases and 5 bases, with 7 bases remaining between them. The CDR3 covers 12 residues. The CDR3 protein is CASSTNNNEQFF. The DNA for the CDR3 is TGTGCCAGCAGCACCAACAACAATGAGCAGTTCTTC.

The gene calls are TRBV11-3 and TRBJ1-1; perhaps TRBD1 as D (5 bases). Looked up from germline, CDR1 is SGHNT and CDR2 is YENEEA. The V gene lost 4 bases and the J gene lost 5 bases, with 14 bases spanning the gap. The CDR3 runs to 14 residues. CDR3 coding DNA: TGTGCCAGCAGCTCCCAAGGAGGGGAAACTGAAGCTTTCTTT. Translation gives CASSSQGGETEAFF.

The J gene is TRBJ2-2, the V gene TRBV19; 8 nucleotides line up with TRBD1. Germline trimming cut 9 bases from V and 7 bases from J; bases unmatched to any gene: 16. CDR3 length equals 16 residues. Germline values: CDR1 LNHDA, CDR2 SQIVND (reference sequence). This CDR3 is CASDSRGLARGGELFF. In DNA, the CDR3 is TGTGCCAGCGACTCCAGGGGGCTGGCGCGGGGCGGGGAGCTGTTTTTT.

This chain connects TRBV11-2 to TRBJ2-7, with 12 positions matching TRBD2. CDR1 and CDR2 from the germline V gene are SGHAT and FQNNGV. The CDR3 covers 14 residues. V lost 4 bases, J lost 7 bases, and 5 bases stayed unmatched. The CDR3 sequence: CASSSLAGGLEQYF. DNA for the CDR3: TGTGCCAGCAGCTCCCTAGCGGGGGGGCTGGAGCAGTACTTC.

This rearrangement joins TRBV5-6 to TRBJ1-2, with 10 bases lining up with TRBD1. The V gene's germline CDR1 is SGHDT and CDR2 YYEEEE. The CDR3 is 17 residues long. Unmatched junction bases numbered 9, after V lost 4 bases and J lost 0 bases. Written as DNA, the CDR3 is TGTGCCAGCAGCCTTCTGACAGGGGGCCAAACTAACTATGGCTACACCTTC. Amino acids: CASSLLTGGQTNYGYTF. Full variable domain (outside the CDR3, taken from reference TRBV5-6 and TRBJ1-2): DAGVTQSPTHLIKTRGQQVTLRCSPKSGHDTVSWYQQALGQGPQFIFQYYEEEERQRGNFPDRFSGHQFPNYSSELNVNALLLGDSALYLCASSLLTGGQTNYGYTFGSGTRLTVV.

The genes are TRBV2 and TRBJ1-4; 7 positions agree with TRBD1. CDR3 length equals 14 residues. The germline gives CDR1 SNHLY, CDR2 FYNNEI. V shed 6 bases, J shed 4 bases, and the junction held 5 bases outside the gene matches. CDR3 residues: CASRGDSNNEKLFF. Here the CDR3 DNA reads TGTGCCAGCAGGGGGGACAGCAATAATGAAAAACTGTTTTTT.

V is TRBV18 and J is TRBJ1-2; D not certain. The germline V gene has CDR1 KGHSH and CDR2 LQKENI. With 1 base removed from V and 0 bases from J, the gap between germline ends came to 9 bases. CDR3 size: 15 residues. The CDR3, as DNA: TGTGCCAGCTCACCACTCGAGGGTCCTAACTATGGCTACACCTTC. As protein: CASSPLEGPNYGYTF.

The chain recombines TRBV27 with TRBJ1-6; a possible D gene is TRBD1 (5 bases). There are 16 residues in the CDR3. V was clipped by 5 bases and J by 6 bases, with 17 bases between them. The V gene's germline CDR1 is MNHEY and CDR2 SMNVEV (reference sequence). Here the CDR3 DNA reads TGTGCCAGCAGTGGCCAGGGCAATAGGGGTAATTCACCCCTCCACTTT. This sequence encodes CASSGQGNRGNSPLHF.